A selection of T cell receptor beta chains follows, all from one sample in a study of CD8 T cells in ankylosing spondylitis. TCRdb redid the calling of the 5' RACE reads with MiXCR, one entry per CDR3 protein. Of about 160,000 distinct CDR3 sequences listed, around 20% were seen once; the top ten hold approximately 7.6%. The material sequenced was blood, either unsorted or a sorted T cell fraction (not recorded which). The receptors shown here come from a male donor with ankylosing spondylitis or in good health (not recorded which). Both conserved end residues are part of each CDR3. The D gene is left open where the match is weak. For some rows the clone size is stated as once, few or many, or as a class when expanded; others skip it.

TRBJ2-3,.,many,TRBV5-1,CASSLGPLVQYF,TGCGCCAGCAGCTTAGGGCCCTTAGTGCAGTATTTT
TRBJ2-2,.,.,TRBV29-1,CSVSTGGLTGELFF,TGCAGCGTCTCCACTGGCGGCCTCACCGGGGAGCTGTTTTTT
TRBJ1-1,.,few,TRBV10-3,CAISESKPNTEAFF,TGTGCCATCAGTGAGTCGAAACCTAACACTGAAGCTTTCTTT
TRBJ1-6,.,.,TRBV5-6,CASSLAGLNSPLHF,TGTGCCAGCAGCTTGGCCGGCCTAAATTCACCCCTCCACTTT
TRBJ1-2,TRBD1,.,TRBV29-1,CSVATGGAGGYTF,TGCAGCGTTGCGACAGGGGGCGCGGGGGGCTACACCTTC
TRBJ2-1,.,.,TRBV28,CVSGPSYNEQFF,TGTGTCAGCGGGCCTTCCTACAATGAGCAGTTCTTC
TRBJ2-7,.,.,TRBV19,CGHNGALYEQYF,TGCGGACATAACGGGGCGCTTTACGAGCAGTACTTC
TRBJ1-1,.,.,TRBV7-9,CASSLISGEIAFF,TGTGCCAGCAGCTTAATCTCAGGGGAGATAGCTTTCTTT
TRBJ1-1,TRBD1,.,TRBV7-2,CASRPGQVNTEAFF,TGTGCCAGCAGGCCGGGACAGGTAAACACTGAAGCTTTCTTT
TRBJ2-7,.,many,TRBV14,CASSPDLISYEQYF,TGTGCCAGCAGCCCCGACTTAATTTCCTACGAGCAGTACTTC
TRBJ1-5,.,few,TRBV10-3,CAISWDSNQPQHF,TGTGCCATCAGCTGGGACAGCAATCAGCCCCAGCATTTT
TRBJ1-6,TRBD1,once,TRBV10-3,CAISESGQANSPLHF,TGTGCCATCAGTGAGTCAGGACAGGCTAATTCACCCCTCCACTTT
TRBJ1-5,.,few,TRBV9,CASSSREGGQPQHF,TGTGCCAGCAGCTCCCGGGAGGGGGGACAGCCCCAGCATTTT
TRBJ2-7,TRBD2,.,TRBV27,CASSAKNSGSDEQYF,TGTGCCAGCAGTGCCAAGAATAGCGGGAGTGACGAGCAGTACTTC
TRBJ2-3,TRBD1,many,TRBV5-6,CASSGTGTDTQYF,TGTGCCAGCAGCGGGACAGGCACAGATACGCAGTATTTT
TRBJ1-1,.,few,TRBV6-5,CASNGNTEAFF,TGTGCCAGCAACGGGAACACTGAAGCTTTCTTT
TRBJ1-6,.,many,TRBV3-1,CASSTRGSPLHF,TGTGCCAGCAGCACTCGCGGTTCACCCCTCCACTTT
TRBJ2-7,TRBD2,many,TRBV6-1,CASSEWASGLYEQYF,TGTGCCAGCAGTGAGTGGGCTAGCGGACTCTACGAGCAGTACTTC
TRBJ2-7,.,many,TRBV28,CASTPAGSYEQYF,TGTGCCAGCACCCCAGCAGGGAGCTACGAGCAGTACTTC
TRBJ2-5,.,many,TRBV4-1,CASSQGQGGETQYF,TGCGCCAGCAGCCAAGGACAGGGAGGGGAGACCCAGTACTTC
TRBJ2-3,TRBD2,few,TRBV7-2,CASSLAGGSVGDTQYF,TGTGCCAGCAGCTTAGCAGGCGGGAGTGTGGGCGATACGCAGTATTTT
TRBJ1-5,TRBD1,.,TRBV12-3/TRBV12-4,CASSPGGSKPQHF,TGTGCCAGCAGCCCAGGGGGCTCGAAGCCCCAGCATTTT
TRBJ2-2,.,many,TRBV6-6,CASSPRATGELFF,TGTGCCAGCAGTCCCCGAGCCACCGGGGAGCTGTTTTTT
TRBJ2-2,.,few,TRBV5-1,CASSLVGQNTGELFF,TGCGCCAGCAGCTTGGTGGGACAGAACACCGGGGAGCTGTTTTTT
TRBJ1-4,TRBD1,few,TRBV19,CASTGTGGYEKLFF,TGTGCCAGTACCGGGACAGGGGGATATGAAAAACTGTTTTTT
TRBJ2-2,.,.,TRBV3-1,CASSQDRTGPGELFF,TGTGCCAGCAGCCAAGATCGAACGGGACCCGGGGAGCTGTTTTTT
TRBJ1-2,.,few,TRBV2,CASSETTGLVF,TGTGCCAGCAGTGAAACTACAGGATTGGTCTTC
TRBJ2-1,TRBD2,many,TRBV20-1,CSANLAGQFYNEQFF,TGCAGTGCTAATCTAGCGGGGCAATTCTACAATGAGCAGTTCTTC
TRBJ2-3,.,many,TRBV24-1,CATSDLLLGTQYF,TGTGCCACCAGTGACCTACTCCTGGGTACGCAGTATTTT
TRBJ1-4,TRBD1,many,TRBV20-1,CSAGQGYDEKLFF,TGCAGTGCTGGACAGGGGTATGATGAAAAACTGTTTTTT
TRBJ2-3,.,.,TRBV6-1,CASSHGGGVSTDTQYF,TGTGCCAGCAGCCATGGGGGCGGGGTTAGCACAGATACGCAGTATTTT